This entry lists 19 T cell receptor beta chains sequenced from one sample in a study of cytomegalovirus exposure and HLA in healthy donors. The PCR ran on 60 Vbeta and 13 Jbeta primers. Assay used: immunoSEQ multiplex PCR; TCRdb lists only in-frame clones, some missing. This table has hundreds of thousands of clones, 70% to 90% appearing once. The sequencing input was PBMCs. All receptors derive from a woman between 18 and 30 years old in good health and CMV-seronegative.

This clone was found a few times. One end of the junction varies from germline; a read error may be responsible. V is TRBV6-4 and J is TRBJ2-1; 8 nucleotides agree with TRBD2. Germline CDR1 MRHNA, CDR2 SNTAGT. The CDR3 extends over 16 amino acids. This CDR3 is CASSDSSSGSYNEQFF. The CDR3 DNA is TGTGCCAGCAGCGACTCCTCTAGCGGGTCCTACAATGAGCAGTTCTTC.

This chain links TRBV18 with TRBJ2-1; D unresolved. Germline-derived CDR1 and CDR2 are KGHSH and LQKENI. Trimming removed 0 bases from V and 5 bases from J, with 11 bases in between. CDR3 length: 15 residues. In nucleotides, the CDR3 is TGTGCCAGCTCACCACCGGGCATGAGAGACAATGAGCAGTTCTTC. It is translated as CASSPPGMRDNEQFF.

This clone was seen more than once but under ten times. The chain has TRBV7-2 and TRBJ1-1; 12 positions match TRBD1. The germline gives CDR1 SGHTA, CDR2 FQGNSA. The CDR3 is 16 residues long. The trim removed 5 bases at V and 5 bases at J, leaving 9 bases unmatched. The CDR3 protein is CASSGGQGAWWTEAFF. In nucleotides, the CDR3 is TGTGCCAGCAGCGGGGGACAGGGGGCCTGGTGGACTGAAGCTTTCTTT.

This chain connects TRBV9 to TRBJ1-2, with 7 nucleotides matching TRBD1. The V gene end was trimmed by 4 bases and the J gene end by 2 bases; junction bases not matched to a gene: 14. This CDR3 is built from 17 residues. CDR1 SGDLS and CDR2 YYNGEE come from the germline V gene. The CDR3 DNA follows: TGTGCCAGCAGCACCCAGTTACGACAGGGAAAAAACTATGGCTACACCTTC. Translated: CASSTQLRQGKNYGYTF.

V gene TRBV7-9 combines with J gene TRBJ2-7; tentatively, D is TRBD1 (5 bases). Deletions cut 3 bases from V and 2 bases from J, with 17 bases between. Looked up from germline, CDR1 is SEHNR and CDR2 is FQNEAQ (reference sequence). CDR3 length: 16 amino acids. The CDR3 coding sequence is TGTGCCAGCAGCTTGTCCCCCTCGGACACCACCTACGAGCAGTACTTC. This gives the protein CASSLSPSDTTYEQYF.

The J gene is TRBJ1-2, the V gene TRBV5-8, with a tentative D call TRBD1 (5 bases). The CDR3 runs 15 residues. Germline CDR1 reads SGHTS; CDR2 reads YDEGEE. Trimming cost V 3 bases and J 2 bases, with 14 bases left between them. The CDR3 DNA is TGTGCCAGCAGCTCGCCTAGGAGGGGCAACTATGGCTACACCTTC. It translates to CASSSPRRGNYGYTF.

This rearrangement joins TRBV5-1 to TRBJ2-5, with TRBD1 identical over 11 bases. The CDR3 has 17 amino acids. Germline V lookup: CDR1 SGHRS, CDR2 YFSETQ. V lost 4 bases, J lost 4 bases, and 12 bases stayed unmatched. In nucleotides, the CDR3 is TGCGCCAGCAGCCCGGCGGTGGGGACAGGGGGGACAGAGACCCAGTACTTC. It is translated as CASSPAVGTGGTETQYF. The whole variable domain, remainder taken from reference TRBV5-1 and TRBJ2-5, is KAGVTQTPRYLIKTRGQQVTLSCSPISGHRSVSWYQQTPGQGLQFLFEYFSETQRNKGNFPGRFSGRQFSNSRSEMNVSTLELGDSALYLCASSPAVGTGGTETQYFGPGTRLLVL.

The CDR3 DNA reads TGTGCCAGTAGTATAGGAAGCGGGGCGGGCTACGAGCAGTACTTC. Encoded protein: CASSIGSGAGYEQYF. The chain is built from TRBV19 and TRBJ2-7; 7 positions match TRBD2. The germline CDR1 and CDR2 sequences are LNHDA and SQIVND (reference sequence). This CDR3 has 15 residues. The V gene end was trimmed by 1 base and the J gene end by 3 bases; junction bases not matched to a gene: 6.

This chain joins TRBV7-8 and TRBJ2-1; TRBD2 aligns across 8 bases. Trimming cost V 5 bases and J 8 bases; bases outside gene matches: 2. This CDR3 comprises 12 residues. Germline V CDR1 and CDR2: SGHVS, FQNEAQ. The CDR3: CASSGTSHEQFF. The CDR3 DNA reads as TGTGCCAGCAGCGGGACTAGTCATGAGCAGTTCTTC. Full variable domain (missing parts from reference TRBV7-8 and TRBJ2-1): GAGVSQSPRYKVAKRGQDVALRCDPISGHVSLFWYQQALGQGPEFLTYFQNEAQLDKSGLPSDRFFAERPEGSVSTLKIQRTQQEDSAVYLCASSGTSHEQFFGPGTRLTVL.

This clone was recorded only once. The chain carries TRBV5-5 and TRBJ2-3, with D maybe TRBD2 (6 bases). V lost 0 bases to trimming and J lost 0 bases, with 11 bases between them. Looked up from germline, CDR1 is SGHKS and CDR2 is YYEKEE (reference sequence). The CDR3 extends over 16 amino acids. The CDR3 sequence: CASSLVQAGSTDTQYF. The CDR3 nucleotides read TGTGCCAGCAGCTTGGTGCAAGCGGGTAGCACAGATACGCAGTATTTT.

About this clone itself: An end of the junction does not agree with germline; a read error may underlie this. The V and J genes are TRBV5-1 and TRBJ1-2; tentative D call: TRBD1 (6 bases). CDR3 length: 14 residues. Germline V lookup: CDR1 SGHRS, CDR2 YFSETQ. The CDR3 loop is CASRLTTGGYGYSF. The CDR3 DNA follows: TGCGCCAGCAGATTAACGACAGGTGGCTATGGCTACTCCTTC. Combining the CDR3 with reference TRBV5-1 and TRBJ1-2 gives the whole variable domain KAGVTQTPRYLIKTRGQQVTLSCSPISGHRSVSWYQQTPGQGLQFLFEYFSETQRNKGNFPGRFSGRQFSNSRSEMNVSTLELGDSALYLCASRLTTGGYGYSFGSGTRLTVV.

This chain links TRBV12-5 with TRBJ2-7; D is possibly TRBD2 (5 bases). V lost 7 bases and J 2 bases, leaving 15 bases between the germline ends. The CDR3 has 14 amino acids. Germline V lookup: CDR1 LGHNT, CDR2 FRNRAP. DNA of the CDR3: TGTGCTAGTGCTGAGGAGGTGGGAGCCTACGAGCAGTACTTC. Translation gives CASAEEVGAYEQYF.

This rearrangement joins TRBV19 to TRBJ1-1; D is unclear. Germline V lookup: CDR1 LNHDA, CDR2 SQIVND (reference sequence). The ends were cut back, 10 bases at V and 4 bases at J, with 19 bases in the middle. This CDR3 region has 14 residues. The CDR3, as DNA: TGTGCCACCTGTGTGTGGGCAGGTGGCACTGAAGCTTTCTTT. Its protein product is CATCVWAGGTEAFF.

The rearrangement links TRBV4-1 to TRBJ2-1; 13 nucleotides align to TRBD2. Germline V gene lookup returns CDR1 MGHRA and CDR2 YSYEKL. V lost 5 bases to trimming and J lost 12 bases; unmatched junction nucleotides: 4. The CDR3 consists of 13 residues. The CDR3 loop reads CASSLLAGGRQFF. In DNA, the CDR3 is TGCGCCAGCAGCTTACTAGCGGGGGGGCGGCAGTTCTTC.

This chain connects TRBV7-8 to TRBJ1-1; D might be TRBD1 (5 bases). V dropped 6 bases and J dropped 3 bases, with 11 bases sitting between them. Germline V CDR1 and CDR2: SGHVS, FQNEAQ. The CDR3 contains 13 residues. DNA of the CDR3: TGTGCCAGCAGACCCGACAGTTACACTGAAGCTTTCTTT. It specifies CASRPDSYTEAFF.

CDR3 residues: CASSSQVPNYGYTF. CDR3 nucleotides: TGTGCCAGCAGTTCACAAGTCCCTAACTATGGCTACACCTTC. This chain links TRBV27 with TRBJ1-2; D is undetermined. This CDR3 is built from 14 residues. V was cut by 4 bases and J by 0 bases, with 9 bases left in between. Looked up from germline, CDR1 is MNHEY and CDR2 is SMNVEV (reference sequence).

DNA of the CDR3: TGTGCCAGCAGCCCCTACCCATCGACCGGGGAGCTGTTTTTT. This codes for CASSPYPSTGELFF. The chain couples TRBV11-3 to TRBJ2-2; D ambiguous. Between the trimmed V and J ends, which lost 5 bases and 5 bases, there was a span of 12 bases. The CDR3 has 14 amino acids. In germline, CDR1 is SGHNT, CDR2 YENEEA.

The chain joins TRBV6-1 to TRBJ2-7; 7 bases match TRBD1. Germline V gene data show CDR1 as MNHNS and CDR2 as SASEGT. The CDR3 is 14 amino acids. V was pared by 6 bases and J by 4 bases, with 9 bases of the junction left unmatched. CDR3 nucleotide sequence: TGTGCCAGCAGGACCGGGACAGCTCTTTACGAGCAGTACTTC. This codes for CASRTGTALYEQYF.

The chain links TRBV7-9 to TRBJ2-5; D might be TRBD1 (6 bases). The CDR3 spans 13 residues. Germline V gene lookup returns CDR1 SEHNR and CDR2 FQNEAQ (reference sequence). Deletions cut 5 bases from V and 5 bases from J, with 12 bases between. The CDR3 reads CASSLHGGETQYF. DNA of the CDR3: TGTGCCAGCAGCCTCCATGGGGGCGAGACCCAGTACTTC.